These T cell receptor beta chains were read from a single sample in a study of cytomegalovirus exposure and HLA in healthy donors. The table came from immunoSEQ multiplex PCR; TCRdb's copy has only in-frame clones and leaves some out. The table lists fewer than 350,000 clones, roughly 90% of them singletons. The sequenced sample was PBMCs. The source is a woman aged 18 to 35 in good health and CMV-seronegative. Each CDR3 is given with its conserved first and last residue. Each record gives: J gene, clone size, D gene, V gene, CDR3 DNA, CDR3 protein. The D gene is left open where the match is weak. Clone sizes are given selectively: once, few, many, or a class where the clone is expanded.

TRBJ2-5 once - TRBV5-1 TGCGCCAGCAGCCCGGAAAGGGGGGGGCCCCAAGAGACCCAGTACTTC CASSPERGGPQETQYF
TRBJ2-5 - - TRBV15 TGTGCCACCACCGCGGGCAGTCAAGAGACCCAGTACTTC CATTAGSQETQYF
TRBJ2-2 - - TRBV11-1 TGTGCCAGCAGCTTTGCTGCGCCCGGGGAGCTGTTTTTT CASSFAAPGELFF
TRBJ2-5 - - TRBV6-6 TGTGCCAGCAGCCACGGAGGGGCACAAGAGACCCAGTACTTC CASSHGGAQETQYF
TRBJ2-7 - - TRBV28 TGTGCCAGCAGTAGGGCAGAGACCCGACTAGTAAACGAGCAGTACTTC CASSRAETRLVNEQYF
TRBJ2-7 - TRBD1 TRBV18 TGTGCCAGCTCACGCGGGGTTGGGACAGGTAGTTTTTACGAGCAGTACTTC CASSRGVGTGSFYEQYF
TRBJ2-7 - TRBD1 TRBV27 TGTGCCAGCAGTCTACATGGACAGGGGAACGAGCAGTACTTC CASSLHGQGNEQYF
TRBJ1-1 - - TRBV27 TGTGCCAGCAGTTTAGGTGAGACCGGGACTCTGAACACTGAAGCTTTCTTT CASSLGETGTLNTEAFF
TRBJ2-1 - - TRBV10-2 TGCGCCAGCAGTGCTCGGGATCGCCTAAACAATGAGCAGTTCTTC CASSARDRLNNEQFF
TRBJ2-7 - TRBD1 TRBV28 TGTGCCAGCAGAGATACCCCGGGACAGCGTTTCGGGGTTTCCTACGAGCAGTACTTC CASRDTPGQRFGVSYEQYF
TRBJ1-1 - TRBD1 TRBV28 TGTGCCAGCAGTCCCCATTTGGGACAGGGAGACACTGAAGCTTTCTTT CASSPHLGQGDTEAFF
TRBJ1-5 - TRBD1 TRBV19 TGTGCCAGTAGCGGCAGGGGGCATCAGCCCCAGCATTTT CASSGRGHQPQHF
TRBJ2-5 - - TRBV5-4 TGTGCCAGCAGCAAGACAGACCAAGAGACCCAGTACTTC CASSKTDQETQYF
TRBJ2-5 - TRBD2 TRBV10-3 TGTGCCATCAGGGGGACTAGCGGGGGGACCCAGTACTTC CAIRGTSGGTQYF
TRBJ2-7 - TRBD2 TRBV6-5 TGTGCCAGCAGTTACTCTCGGGGGGAGAACTACGAGCAGTACTTC CASSYSRGENYEQYF
TRBJ2-5 - - TRBV20-1 TGCAGTGCTGCGAGGTGGGAGACCCAGTACTTC CSAARWETQYF
TRBJ1-2 once - TRBV28 TGTGCCAGCAGTTTACTAGCAGAACCTCGACACTATGGCTACACCTTC CASSLLAEPRHYGYTF
TRBJ2-3 once TRBD1 TRBV6-6 TGTGCCAGCAGTTTGGGCAGGGGGTTGGTCACAGATACGCAGTATTTT CASSLGRGLVTDTQYF
TRBJ1-1 - - TRBV28 TGTGCCAGCAGCGTACAAAAAAGGGGGACTGAAGCTTTCTTT CASSVQKRGTEAFF
TRBJ1-5 once TRBD1 TRBV6-6 TGTGCCAGCAGTTACCTAGGACAGGTCAATCAGCCCCAGCATTTT CASSYLGQVNQPQHF
TRBJ2-2 once - TRBV28 TGTGCCAGCAGTTTATCGGCAGGACTTCGGACCGGGGAGCTGTTTTTT CASSLSAGLRTGELFF
TRBJ2-2 once - TRBV7-8 TGTGCCAGCAGCTTAATACAGAACACCGGGGAGCTGTTTTTT CASSLIQNTGELFF
TRBJ2-7 few TRBD2 TRBV27 TGTGCCAGCAGGGATCTAGCGGGGTCCAACGAGCAGTACTTC CASRDLAGSNEQYF
TRBJ2-1 - TRBD2 TRBV6-5 TGTGCCAGCAGATACCAACTAGCGGGAGCCTACAATGAGCAGTTCTTC CASRYQLAGAYNEQFF
TRBJ1-5 - - TRBV5-1 TGCGCCAGCAGCTTGGATGGGGGAGGGCAGCCCCAGCATTTT CASSLDGGGQPQHF
TRBJ2-1 - - TRBV5-1 TGCGCCAGCAGCTTACACGGGCAGGGTCTTAATGAGCAGTTCTTC CASSLHGQGLNEQFF
TRBJ2-1 - TRBD1 TRBV5-4 TGTGCCAGCAGCTGGGGACAGGGTGGTGAGCAGTTCTTC CASSWGQGGEQFF
TRBJ2-1 - - TRBV19 TGTGCCAGTAGTATAGATGAGGCAATCTACAATGAGCAGTTCTTC CASSIDEAIYNEQFF